Presented here are 25 T cell receptor beta chains from one specimen sequenced in a study of blood T cell repertoires in COVID-19. The table came from immunoSEQ multiplex PCR; TCRdb's copy has only in-frame clones and leaves some out. The table lists 200,000 to 250,000 clones, 70% to 90% of them singletons. What was sequenced was peripheral blood. The receptors stem from a woman aged 70-85 years with active or convalescent COVID-19.

The CDR3 region is CASRQGGNQPQHF. CDR3 in DNA: TGTGCCAGCAGACAGGGTGGCAATCAGCCCCAGCATTTT. The rearrangement joins TRBV7-8 to TRBJ1-5; tentatively, D is TRBD1 (6 bases). V lost 6 bases and J lost 2, with 8 bases in between. The germline CDR1 and CDR2 sequences are SGHVS and FQNEAQ. This CDR3 has 13 residues.

The rearrangement uses TRBV14 and TRBJ1-2; D is unclear. The germline CDR1 and CDR2 sequences are SGHDN and FVKESK. The length of the CDR3 is 13 residues. Trimming cost V 1 base and J 4 bases, with 7 bases left between them. The CDR3 region has the DNA TGTGCCAGCAGCCAAGTCCGGGGCTATGGCTACACCTTC. Translated: CASSQVRGYGYTF. Full variable domain (remainder filled in from reference TRBV14 and TRBJ1-2): EAGVTQFPSHSVIEKGQTVTLRCDPISGHDNLYWYRRVMGKEIKFLLHFVKESKQDESGMPNNRFLAERTGGTYSTLKVQPAELEDSGVYFCASSQVRGYGYTFGSGTRLTVV.

The V gene is TRBV9, the J gene TRBJ2-5, with a tentative D call TRBD1 (6 bases). This CDR3 has 16 residues. V shed 4 bases and J shed 5 bases, with 21 bases lying between them. CDR1 is SGDLS and CDR2 is YYNGEE in the germline V gene. The CDR3 region has the DNA TGTGCCAGCAGCCCACAGGGAGCCCTGAGCAGGGAGACCCAGTACTTC. This codes for CASSPQGALSRETQYF.

V and J are TRBV24-1 and TRBJ1-5; a weak D match, TRBD1 (6 bases). The CDR3 is 14 residues long. With 4 bases removed from V and 3 bases from J, the gap between germline ends came to 9 bases. From germline, CDR1 is KGHDR and CDR2 SFDVKD. CDR3 DNA: TGTGCCACCAGTGACCCAGGGGACAATCAGCCCCAGCATTTT. It specifies CATSDPGDNQPQHF.

This sequence joins TRBV15 and TRBJ2-3; D is ambiguous. CDR1 and CDR2 from the germline V gene are LNHNV and YYDKDF (reference sequence). V was trimmed by 0 bases and J by 3 bases, leaving 10 bases between them. The CDR3 loop spans 15 amino acids. CDR3 residues: CATSREGSLTDTQYF. The CDR3 DNA follows: TGTGCCACCAGCAGAGAGGGCAGCTTGACAGATACGCAGTATTTT.

The chain combines TRBV7-2 with TRBJ1-2; a weak D match, TRBD1 (5 bases). Germline CDR1 and CDR2: SGHTA and FQGNSA. Trimming pared 5 bases from V and 5 bases from J, leaving 12 bases between. This CDR3 region has 13 residues. CDR3 DNA sequence: TGTGCCAGCAGCCCCCAAGGGGTATATGGCTACACCTTC. Translated: CASSPQGVYGYTF.

The rearrangement links TRBV5-1 to TRBJ2-3; D unclear. The V gene lost 1 base and the J gene lost 6 bases, with 6 bases spanning the gap. In germline, CDR1 is SGHRS, CDR2 YFSETQ. There are 12 residues in the CDR3. This CDR3 reads CASSLSQDTQYF. DNA of the CDR3: TGCGCCAGCAGCTTGTCCCAGGATACGCAGTATTTT.

The chain carries TRBV5-4 and TRBJ2-3, with TRBD2 matching over 10 bases. The ends lost 4 bases at V and 2 bases at J; junction bases unmatched: 4. The germline CDR1 and CDR2 sequences are SGHNT and YYREEE (reference sequence). CDR3 length: 15 amino acids. As DNA, the CDR3 is TGTGCCAGCAGCCCCGGACTAGCGGCCACAGATACGCAGTATTTT. This gives the protein CASSPGLAATDTQYF.

V usage is TRBV11-2 and J usage is TRBJ1-2; TRBD1 is a possible D gene (6 bases). The V gene's germline CDR1 is SGHAT and CDR2 FQNNGV. The length of the CDR3 is 13 residues. Trimming removed 1 base at V and 8 bases at J, with 11 bases between. The CDR3 DNA follows: TGTGCCAGCAGCTTAGGCCAGGGGTTCGGCTACACCTTC. Protein: CASSLGQGFGYTF.

The V gene is TRBV15, the J gene TRBJ2-5; TRBD2 matches at 10 bases. The CDR3 covers 14 residues. CDR1 and CDR2 from the germline V gene are LNHNV and YYDKDF (reference sequence). Germline trimming cut 2 bases from V and 5 bases from J; bases unmatched to any gene: 2. The CDR3 nucleotides read TGTGCCACCAGCAGATTACTAGCGGGGGAGACCCAGTACTTC. This gives the protein CATSRLLAGETQYF.

The chain has TRBV19 and TRBJ1-5; the D gene is possibly TRBD1 (6 bases). The CDR3 spans 15 residues. Per the germline V gene, CDR1 is LNHDA and CDR2 is SQIVND (reference sequence). The V gene lost 8 bases and the J gene lost 0 bases, with 14 bases spanning the gap. The CDR3 reads CASQGGGSSNQPQHF. Here the CDR3 DNA reads TGTGCCAGTCAAGGGGGGGGTTCTAGCAATCAGCCCCAGCATTTT. The entire variable domain, with the rest obtained from reference TRBV19 and TRBJ1-5, is as follows: DGGITQSPKYLFRKEGQNVTLSCEQNLNHDAMYWYRQDPGQGLRLIYYSQIVNDFQKGDIAEGYSVSREKKESFPLTVTSAQKNPTAFYLCASQGGGSSNQPQHFGDGTRLSIL.

This chain links TRBV4-1 with TRBJ2-2; perhaps TRBD1 as D (6 bases). CDR3 length equals 18 residues. V was clipped by 3 bases and J by 5 bases, with 22 bases between them. Germline V CDR1 and CDR2: MGHRA, YSYEKL. DNA of the CDR3: TGCGCCAGCAGCCATCCGAGGGACAAAAGAGATTCAACCGGGGAGCTGTTTTTT. This codes for CASSHPRDKRDSTGELFF.

The V and J genes are TRBV21-1 and TRBJ1-1. TRBV21-1 constitutes a pseudogene. This CDR3 is 14 amino acids long. This CDR3 is CASSPGGKNTEAFF. The CDR3 DNA is TGTGCCAGCTCCCCGGGGGGTAAGAACACTGAAGCTTTCTTT.

The chain employs TRBV12-3 or TRBV12-4 and TRBJ1-1; D gene ambiguous. Trimming left V 4 bases short and J 4 bases short, with 7 bases between. This CDR3 is built from 12 residues. Written as DNA, the CDR3 is TGTGCCAGCAGTTCCGAGGGCACTGAAGCTTTCTTT. It yields the protein CASSSEGTEAFF.

The chain couples TRBV7-2 to TRBJ2-5, with 8 bases identical to TRBD1. In germline, CDR1 is SGHTA, CDR2 FQGNSA. V lost 5 bases and J lost 4; bases outside the gene matches: 6. The CDR3 runs 14 residues. The CDR3 coding sequence is TGTGCCAGCAGCGCCTCCCAGGGGGCAGAGACCCAGTACTTC. It yields the protein CASSASQGAETQYF.

The V call is TRBV11-2, the J call TRBJ1-5; 7 nucleotides agree with TRBD1. Germline V gene sequence: CDR1 SGHAT, CDR2 FQNNGV. The junction had 1 base not matched to a gene; V was cut back by 3 bases and J by 2 bases. The CDR3 contains 14 residues. The CDR3 nucleotides read TGTGCCAGCAGCTTGGGGACAGGCAATCAGCCCCAGCATTTT. Translated, it gives CASSLGTGNQPQHF.

This chain connects TRBV10-3 to TRBJ1-3; perhaps TRBD1 as D (6 bases). V lost 3 bases, J lost 2 bases, and 8 bases lay in between. The CDR3 is 14 amino acids. Germline CDR1 reads ENHRY; CDR2 reads SYGVKD. The chain's CDR3 is CAISEYRAGNTIYF. Written as DNA, the CDR3 is TGTGCCATCAGTGAATACAGGGCTGGAAACACCATATATTTT.

CDR3 nucleotide sequence: TGTGCCAGCAGCCCCAGGGGATCGGCCTACAATGAGCAGTTCTTC. Protein product: CASSPRGSAYNEQFF. The chain employs TRBV9 and TRBJ2-1; weak D call: TRBD1 (6 bases). Deletions cut 4 bases from V and 2 bases from J, with 13 bases between. The CDR3 has 15 amino acids. The germline V gene has CDR1 SGDLS and CDR2 YYNGEE.

The rearrangement uses TRBV6-5 and TRBJ2-4, with D possibly being TRBD1 (6 bases). The V end was cut by 8 bases, the J end by 0 bases, with 14 bases between. The germline V gene encodes CDR1 MNHEY and CDR2 SVGAGI. This CDR3 contains 15 residues. This CDR3 is CASLGQLLAKNIQYF. CDR3 DNA: TGTGCCAGCCTCGGACAGCTACTAGCCAAAAACATTCAGTACTTC.

This clone was observed a single time. This chain links TRBV9 with TRBJ2-5; possibly TRBD1 for D (6 bases). V lost 3 bases to trimming and J lost 3 bases, with 18 bases between them. The CDR3 covers 16 residues. Germline CDR1 reads SGDLS; CDR2 reads YYNGEE. The CDR3 DNA follows: TGTGCCAGCAGCGAAGGAACCAGGGGCATCGAAGAGACCCAGTACTTC. It specifies CASSEGTRGIEETQYF.

The chain couples TRBV9 to TRBJ1-2, with D unresolved. Trimming pared 0 bases from V and 2 bases from J, leaving 20 bases between. The CDR3 totals 18 residues. The germline gives CDR1 SGDLS, CDR2 YYNGEE. The CDR3 DNA reads TGTGCCAGCAGCGTAGATAGTCTGACAAACTTCCGAAACTATGGCTACACCTTC. As protein: CASSVDSLTNFRNYGYTF. The full variable domain, completed using reference TRBV9 and TRBJ1-2, is DSGVTQTPKHLITATGQRVTLRCSPRSGDLSVYWYQQSLDQGLQFLIQYYNGEERAKGNILERFSAQQFPDLHSELNLSSLELGDSALYFCASSVDSLTNFRNYGYTFGSGTRLTVV.

The chain employs TRBV4-3 and TRBJ2-1, with TRBD1 matching 7 bases. Per the germline V gene, CDR1 is LGHNA and CDR2 is YSLEER. The V segment lost 0 bases and the J segment 4 bases; nucleotides outside the gene matches: 6. The CDR3 is 16 residues long. CDR3 residues: CASSQDSRTGYNEQFF. CDR3 DNA: TGCGCCAGCAGCCAAGATAGTAGGACAGGTTACAATGAGCAGTTCTTC.

The chain carries TRBV28 and TRBJ1-4; D is ambiguous. Germline V gene lookup returns CDR1 MDHEN and CDR2 SYDVKM. The CDR3 is 11 residues long. Trimming cost V 4 bases and J 6 bases, with 3 bases left between them. As DNA, the CDR3 is TGTGCCAGCAGTTCTTATGAAAAACTGTTTTTT. Protein sequence: CASSSYEKLFF.

This clone was detected only once. This CDR3 reads CASSITDLNTEAFF. DNA of the CDR3: TGTGCCAGCAGCATAACAGATTTGAACACTGAAGCTTTCTTT. The V call is TRBV9, the J call TRBJ1-1; D gene unclear. The CDR3 is 14 residues long. The germline V and J ends were trimmed by 4 bases and 0 bases, with 10 bases remaining between them. The V gene's germline CDR1 is SGDLS and CDR2 YYNGEE. Supplemented by reference TRBV9 and TRBJ1-1, the full variable domain reads DSGVTQTPKHLITATGQRVTLRCSPRSGDLSVYWYQQSLDQGLQFLIQYYNGEERAKGNILERFSAQQFPDLHSELNLSSLELGDSALYFCASSITDLNTEAFFGQGTRLTVV.

The chain has TRBV18 and TRBJ1-1; D unclear. The CDR3 covers 15 residues. V was trimmed by 3 bases and J by 0 bases, leaving 11 bases between them. The germline gives CDR1 KGHSH, CDR2 LQKENI. The CDR3 sequence is CASSPQVMMNTEAFF. The CDR3 nucleotides read TGTGCCAGCTCACCCCAGGTAATGATGAACACTGAAGCTTTCTTT.